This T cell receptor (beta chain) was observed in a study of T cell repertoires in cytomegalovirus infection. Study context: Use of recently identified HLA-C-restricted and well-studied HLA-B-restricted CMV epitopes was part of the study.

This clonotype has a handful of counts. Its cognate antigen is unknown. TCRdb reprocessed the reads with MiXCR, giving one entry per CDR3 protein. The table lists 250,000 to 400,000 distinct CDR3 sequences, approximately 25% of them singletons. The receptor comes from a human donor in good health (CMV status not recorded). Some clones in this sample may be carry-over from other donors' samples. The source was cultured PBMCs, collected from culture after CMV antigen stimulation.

The CDR3 coding sequence is TGTGCCAGCAGTTATGAGACAGGAGAGCAGTACTTC. Translated: CASSYETGEQYF. This chain uses TRBV12-3 or TRBV12-4 with TRBJ2-7, with D perhaps matching TRBD1 (6 bases). The germline V and J ends were trimmed by 4 bases and 7 bases, with 11 bases remaining between them. The CDR3 runs to 12 residues.